These 25 T cell receptor beta chains share one sample of origin, sequenced in a study of blood T cell repertoires in COVID-19. Profiled with immunoSEQ multiplex PCR; TCRdb holds only in-frame clones, not every one. The sample holds roughly 95,000 clones; around nine tenths are singletons and the top ten take about 3.9%. Sequencing input: peripheral blood. The receptors here all came from a woman aged 45 to 65 in a cohort sampled during active COVID-19.

J is TRBJ2-7 and V is TRBV4-2; 11 bases are a match to TRBD2. V shed 3 bases and J 12 bases; nucleotides not matched to a gene: 13. Germline assignment: CDR1 LGHNA and CDR2 YNFKEQ. The CDR3 sequence is 15 residues long. DNA for the CDR3: TGTGCCAGCAGCCACGCAACTAGCGGGAGTATTATGTGGTACTTC. Translated, it gives CASSHATSGSIMWYF.

This chain connects TRBV5-5 to TRBJ1-1; 10 bases are shared with TRBD1. Looked up from germline, CDR1 is SGHKS and CDR2 is YYEKEE (reference sequence). This CDR3 spans 14 amino acids. V was pared by 4 bases and J by 6 bases, with 6 bases of the junction left unmatched. In DNA form, the CDR3 reads TGTGCCAGCAGCAACCCGGGACAGGGGTCTGAAGCTTTCTTT. Protein product: CASSNPGQGSEAFF.

The V call is TRBV7-2, the J call TRBJ2-3, with 9 nucleotides matching TRBD2. This CDR3 has 13 residues. The germline V gene has CDR1 SGHTA and CDR2 FQGNSA. Losses at the gene ends were 4 bases for V and 9 bases for J; bases not matched to a gene: 5. CDR3 loop: CASSSQTSGTQYF. CDR3 DNA: TGTGCCAGCAGCTCACAGACTAGCGGCACGCAGTATTTT.

The chain recombines TRBV13 with TRBJ2-7; the D is unclear. From germline, CDR1 is PRHDT and CDR2 FYEKMQ (reference sequence). Trimming pared 6 bases from V and 5 bases from J, leaving 11 bases between. The CDR3 has 12 residues. As DNA, the CDR3 is TGTGCCAGCAGGATGAGTAATGACGAGCAGTACTTC. It codes for CASRMSNDEQYF.

This clone occurred once. The V gene is TRBV28, the J gene TRBJ2-6; possibly TRBD1 for D (5 bases). This CDR3 contains 16 residues. V was clipped by 6 bases and J by 0 bases, with 12 bases between them. The germline CDR1 and CDR2 sequences are MDHEN and SYDVKM. CDR3: CASRNRIFSGANVLTF. For the CDR3, the DNA is TGTGCCAGCAGGAACAGGATCTTCTCTGGGGCCAACGTCCTGACTTTC.

The chain carries TRBV7-9 and TRBJ2-3, with D possibly being TRBD1 (6 bases). Germline V gene data show CDR1 as SEHNR and CDR2 as FQNEAQ (reference sequence). Trimming took off 6 bases at V and 0 bases at J, with 13 bases between the two ends. There are 15 residues in the CDR3. The CDR3: CASRTGTHSTDTQYF. For the CDR3, the DNA is TGTGCCAGCAGAACTGGGACACATAGCACAGATACGCAGTATTTT. Looking up the rest from reference TRBV7-9 and TRBJ2-3 gives the full variable domain: DTGVSQNPRHKITKRGQNVTFRCDPISEHNRLYWYRQTLGQGPEFLTYFQNEAQLEKSRLLSDRFSAERPKGSFSTLEIQRTEQGDSAMYLCASRTGTHSTDTQYFGPGTRLTVL.

The V and J genes are TRBV11-2 and TRBJ2-7, with D tentatively TRBD1 (5 bases). Trimming took off 0 bases at V and 3 bases at J, with 12 bases between the two ends. Looked up from germline, CDR1 is SGHAT and CDR2 is FQNNGV. CDR3 length: 15 amino acids. The CDR3 sequence: CASSLDKAGFYEQYF. In nucleotides, the CDR3 is TGTGCCAGCAGCTTAGATAAGGCAGGGTTCTACGAGCAGTACTTC.

The V gene is TRBV5-1, the J gene TRBJ2-3; 8 bases are shared with TRBD2. V was clipped by 4 bases and J by 1 base; unmatched bases: 8. This CDR3 has 16 amino acids. The germline CDR1 and CDR2 sequences are SGHRS and YFSETQ. The CDR3 here is CASSPGTSSGTDTQYF. DNA for the CDR3: TGCGCCAGCAGCCCGGGGACTAGTTCAGGCACAGATACGCAGTATTTT.

CDR3 loop: CASSLDPQAGAFYGYTF. The CDR3 DNA follows: TGTGCCAGCAGCTTAGATCCCCAGGCAGGGGCCTTCTATGGCTACACCTTC. V usage is TRBV11-2 and J usage is TRBJ1-2, with TRBD1 as a possible D gene (6 bases). Germline V gene lookup returns CDR1 SGHAT and CDR2 FQNNGV. The CDR3 runs to 17 residues. V was clipped by 0 bases and J by 4 bases, with 18 bases between them.

This chain links TRBV18 with TRBJ1-1; 7 positions agree with TRBD1. Germline CDR1 is KGHSH and CDR2 is LQKENI. This CDR3 spans 13 amino acids. V gave up 6 bases and J gave up 1 base; unmatched junction bases: 2. In nucleotides, the CDR3 is TGTGCCAGCTCCCGGGACAGGAACACTGAAGCTTTCTTT. Amino acid sequence: CASSRDRNTEAFF.

The chain employs TRBV6-5 and TRBJ2-7; 8 bases match TRBD1. CDR3 length: 14 amino acids. Germline V lookup: CDR1 MNHEY, CDR2 SVGAGI. The V and J ends lost 3 bases and 4 bases, in that order; junction bases with no gene match: 5. CDR3 coding DNA: TGTGCCAGCAGTTATGGACAGGGTAGATACGAGCAGTACTTC. Its translation: CASSYGQGRYEQYF.

The rearrangement joins TRBV30 to TRBJ1-1; TRBD1 is a possible D gene (5 bases). V dropped 0 bases and J dropped 0 bases, with 11 bases sitting between them. The germline gives CDR1 GTSNPN, CDR2 SVGIG (reference sequence). This CDR3 spans 15 amino acids. CDR3 DNA: TGTGCCTGGAGTGTAGCGGGGCCCATGAACACTGAAGCTTTCTTT. Its protein product is CAWSVAGPMNTEAFF. Variable domain in full (rest from reference TRBV30 and TRBJ1-1): SQTIHQWPATLVQPVGSPLSLECTVEGTSNPNLYWYRQAAGRGLQLLFYSVGIGQISSEVPQNLSASRPQDRQFILSSKKLLLSDSGFYLCAWSVAGPMNTEAFFGQGTRLTVV.

DNA for the CDR3: TGCGCCAGCAGTAGACAGGATGGGGATTCACCCCTCCACTTT. Translated, it gives CASSRQDGDSPLHF. The V and J genes are TRBV5-1 and TRBJ1-6; maybe TRBD1 (6 bases). Germline CDR1 SGHRS, CDR2 YFSETQ. The germline V and J ends were trimmed by 5 bases and 8 bases, with 14 bases remaining between them. The length of the CDR3 is 14 residues.

V and J are TRBV2 and TRBJ1-4, with D possibly being TRBD1 (6 bases). Trimming removed 7 bases at V and 8 bases at J, with 11 bases between. In germline, CDR1 is SNHLY, CDR2 FYNNEI. The CDR3 runs 12 residues. CDR3 sequence reads: CASKNRVEKLFF. The CDR3 bases are TGTGCCAGCAAGAACAGGGTCGAAAAACTGTTTTTT.

The rearrangement uses TRBV6-5 and TRBJ2-5, with 7 bases that match TRBD2. This CDR3 has 14 residues. The V segment lost 5 bases and the J segment 3 bases; nucleotides outside the gene matches: 6. Germline values: CDR1 MNHEY, CDR2 SVGAGI. The CDR3 region is CASSMGGVKETQYF. The CDR3 DNA sequence: TGTGCCAGCAGTATGGGGGGGGTAAAAGAGACCCAGTACTTC.

The V and J genes are TRBV28 and TRBJ2-3; 7 nucleotides line up with TRBD1. Germline assignment: CDR1 MDHEN and CDR2 SYDVKM. This CDR3 comprises 14 residues. Trimming at V came to 3 bases and at J to 4 bases, leaving 4 bases not matched to a gene. This CDR3 reads CASSLPTGADTQYF. The CDR3 DNA follows: TGTGCCAGCAGTTTGCCAACAGGGGCAGATACGCAGTATTTT.

The V call is TRBV19, the J call TRBJ2-5; possible D gene TRBD2, 6 bases. The germline V and J ends were trimmed by 6 bases and 3 bases, with 11 bases remaining between them. Looked up from germline, CDR1 is LNHDA and CDR2 is SQIVND (reference sequence). The CDR3 is 13 residues long. CDR3 bases: TGTGCCAGTAGACTACGCGGGGAAGAGACCCAGTACTTC. Translated: CASRLRGEETQYF.

The chain recombines TRBV5-1 with TRBJ2-2, with D possibly matching TRBD1 (6 bases). V dropped 2 bases and J dropped 5 bases, with 10 bases sitting between them. This CDR3 is built from 14 residues. The germline V gene has CDR1 SGHRS and CDR2 YFSETQ. CDR3 amino acids: CASSLKDRTGELFF. Written as DNA, the CDR3 is TGCGCCAGCAGCTTAAAAGACAGGACCGGGGAGCTGTTTTTT.

The CDR3 region has the DNA TGTGCCAGTAGTATACAGGTGAACACTGAAGCTTTCTTT. Residues: CASSIQVNTEAFF. V gene TRBV19 combines with J gene TRBJ1-1; D is unresolved. Trimming stripped 2 bases from V and 0 bases from J, with 4 bases between. Germline CDR1 is LNHDA and CDR2 is SQIVND (reference sequence). The CDR3 has 13 residues.

This clone is a singleton in its sample. V and J are TRBV3-1 (or the pseudogene TRBV3-2) and TRBJ2-7; 12 positions agree with TRBD1. CDR1 is LGHDT, CDR2 YNNKEL, per germline (reference sequence). The V and J ends lost 4 bases and 4 bases, in that order; junction bases with no gene match: 5. The CDR3 is 15 amino acids. The CDR3 DNA follows: TGTGCCAGCAGCCGGGGACAGGGGGCATATTACGAGCAGTACTTC. Protein sequence: CASSRGQGAYYEQYF.

The rearrangement uses TRBV14 and TRBJ2-7, with 7 bases matching TRBD2. This CDR3 spans 13 amino acids. After removal of 1 base from V and 9 bases from J, the junction contained 6 bases not matched to a gene. From germline, CDR1 is SGHDN and CDR2 FVKESK. The CDR3 coding sequence is TGTGCCAGCAGCCAAGCTATGGGAGGGTGGCAGTACTTC. It is translated as CASSQAMGGWQYF.

V gene TRBV3-1 (or the pseudogene TRBV3-2) combines with J gene TRBJ2-2; D is uncertain. Trimming took off 11 bases at V and 3 bases at J, with 7 bases between the two ends. This CDR3 has 11 residues. Germline V gene lookup returns CDR1 LGHDT and CDR2 YNNKEL (reference sequence). CDR3 protein: CACRDTGELFF. The CDR3 DNA reads as TGTGCCTGCCGGGACACCGGGGAGCTGTTTTTT.

The V call is TRBV12-3 or TRBV12-4, the J call TRBJ2-1; 10 nucleotides agree with TRBD2. The CDR3 loop spans 13 amino acids. After removal of 9 bases from V and 8 bases from J, the junction contained 7 bases not matched to a gene. The CDR3, as DNA: TGTGCCAGTAGGACTAGCGGTGGAGATGAGCAGTTCTTC. This translates into CASRTSGGDEQFF.

The gene calls are TRBV27 and TRBJ2-3; D not certain. Germline CDR1 and CDR2: MNHEY and SMNVEV (reference sequence). The CDR3 consists of 17 residues. Trimming cost V 6 bases and J 6 bases, with 25 bases left between them. CDR3 DNA: TGTGCCAGCAGGAACCAGGTTGCCTCTCGGTCTTTGGATACGCAGTATTTT. Amino acids: CASRNQVASRSLDTQYF.

The chain links TRBV19 to TRBJ2-1; weak D call: TRBD2 (6 bases). V lost 3 bases and J lost 6, with 12 bases in between. The CDR3 loop spans 14 amino acids. Germline V lookup: CDR1 LNHDA, CDR2 SQIVND (reference sequence). As DNA, the CDR3 is TGTGCCAGTAGTATGCGGGATCGATCCAATGAGCAGTTCTTC. Protein product: CASSMRDRSNEQFF.